The next 32 T cell receptor beta chains were all read from a single sample in a study of Graves' ophthalmopathy and Graves' hyperthyroidism. Using RNA transcripts, the TCR beta CDR3 regions were amplified. HTBI primers were employed in first-round RT-PCR, then a second-round multiplex PCR followed. One entry per CDR3 protein, called by TCRdb with MiXCR from the multiplex PCR reads. In the table there are over a million distinct CDR3 sequences, 35% to 45% of which are singletons. Sequencing used peripheral blood or thyroid tissue (not recorded which). The receptors come from an adult man with Graves' hyperthyroidism.

The chain recombines TRBV20-1 with TRBJ2-7, with D tentatively TRBD2 (6 bases). The germline CDR1 and CDR2 sequences are DFQATT and SNEGSKA (reference sequence). This CDR3 is built from 13 residues. The CDR3 region has the DNA TGCAGCCCCAGAGGCGTACTAGCTTCCGAGCAGTACTTC. It is translated as CSPRGVLASEQYF.

The J gene is TRBJ1-3, the V gene TRBV18, with D perhaps TRBD1 (5 bases). Germline loops: CDR1 KGHSH, CDR2 LQKENI. The CDR3 has 15 amino acids. V was trimmed by 3 bases and J by 2 bases, leaving 11 bases between them. CDR3 coding DNA: TGTGCCAGCTCACCGACAGCTGCAGCTGGAAACACCATATATTTT. Encoded protein: CASSPTAAAGNTIYF. Combining the CDR3 with reference TRBV18 and TRBJ1-3 gives the whole variable domain NAGVMQNPRHLVRRRGQEARLRCSPMKGHSHVYWYRQLPEEGLKFMVYLQKENIIDESGMPKERFSAEFPKEGPSILRIQQVVRGDSAAYFCASSPTAAAGNTIYFGEGSWLTVV.

The rearrangement uses TRBV10-3 and TRBJ1-1; 9 nucleotides match TRBD1. The CDR3 is made up of 16 amino acids. Unmatched junction bases numbered 10, after V lost 8 bases and J lost 0 bases. In germline, CDR1 is ENHRY, CDR2 SYGVKD. The CDR3 DNA follows: TGTGCCATCGGCTCCGGGACAGGGTTAATGAACACTGAAGCTTTCTTT. This gives the protein CAIGSGTGLMNTEAFF.

At least ten counts were recorded for this clonotype. The rearrangement joins TRBV7-9 to TRBJ1-1; 10 bases agree with TRBD1. CDR1 is SEHNR, CDR2 FQNEAQ, per germline (reference sequence). The CDR3 extends over 14 amino acids. J gave up 5 bases and V 5 bases, and 5 bases lay outside the gene matches. The DNA for the CDR3 is TGTGCCAGCAGCCCGACAGGGGGCCGGACTGAAGCTTTCTTT. Its translation: CASSPTGGRTEAFF.

This clonotype was seen only a few times. The chain is built from TRBV20-1 and TRBJ2-2, with D hard to call. V lost 0 bases and J 0 bases, leaving 11 bases between the germline ends. Germline CDR1 is DFQATT and CDR2 is SNEGSKA (reference sequence). The CDR3 has 16 residues. The CDR3 DNA is TGCAGTGCTAGAGATCTTCTGGGAACGAACACCGGGGAGCTGTTTTTT. It codes for CSARDLLGTNTGELFF.

The chain employs TRBV27 and TRBJ2-7; TRBD2 is a possible D gene (5 bases). CDR1 and CDR2 from the germline V gene are MNHEY and SMNVEV (reference sequence). V lost 4 bases and J 5 bases, leaving 15 bases between the germline ends. This CDR3 region has 14 residues. The CDR3 sequence is CASSSRGPYNEQYF. The CDR3 region has the DNA TGTGCCAGCAGTTCTAGAGGGCCTTACAACGAGCAGTACTTC.

CDR3 coding DNA: TGCAGCGTATCTAGCGGGAGGTCCTACGAGCAGTACTTC. It yields the protein CSVSSGRSYEQYF. V is TRBV29-1 and J is TRBJ2-7; 11 bases map to TRBD2. With 6 bases clipped from V and 1 base from J, the junction kept 2 bases outside the gene matches. The CDR3 contains 13 residues. CDR1 SQVTM and CDR2 ANQGSEA come from the germline V gene.

V is TRBV28 and J is TRBJ1-1; D not resolved. V was trimmed by 3 bases and J by 5 bases, leaving 16 bases between them. Per germline, CDR1 MDHEN and CDR2 SYDVKM. CDR3 size: 15 residues. The CDR3 sequence: CASSFVVGGLTEAFF. In nucleotides, the CDR3 is TGTGCCAGCAGTTTTGTTGTTGGAGGTCTGACTGAAGCTTTCTTT. Using reference TRBV28 and TRBJ1-1 for the parts outside the CDR3, the full variable domain is DVKVTQSSRYLVKRTGEKVFLECVQDMDHENMFWYRQDPGLGLRLIYFSYDVKMKEKGDIPEGYSVSREKKERFSLILESASTNQTSMYLCASSFVVGGLTEAFFGQGTRLTVV.

The table lists this clonotype with many counts. CDR3 sequence reads: CASSQPGLYEQYF. The CDR3 DNA is TGTGCCAGCAGCCAGCCAGGGCTCTACGAGCAGTACTTC. The gene calls are TRBV14 and TRBJ2-7; TRBD1 is a possible D gene (5 bases). Germline V lookup: CDR1 SGHDN, CDR2 FVKESK. V lost 3 bases and J 3 bases, leaving 9 bases between the germline ends. This CDR3 is 13 amino acids long.

The rearrangement joins TRBV4-1 to TRBJ1-4; tentatively, D is TRBD1 (5 bases). The CDR3 loop spans 14 amino acids. V lost 1 base and J lost 4, with 7 bases in between. CDR1 MGHRA and CDR2 YSYEKL come from the germline V gene. The CDR3 nucleotides read TGCGCCAGCAGCCAAGTACAGGTTAATGAAAAACTGTTTTTT. Residues: CASSQVQVNEKLFF.

This clonotype was detected only once. V usage is TRBV15 and J usage is TRBJ2-3; D is possibly TRBD2 (6 bases). V was pared by 2 bases and J by 8 bases, with 14 bases between. The germline V gene encodes CDR1 LNHNV and CDR2 YYDKDF (reference sequence). This CDR3 contains 14 residues. CDR3 nucleotide sequence: TGTGCCACCAGCAGAATTCGCGGGATCATTACGCAGTATTTT. As protein: CATSRIRGIITQYF.

This clonotype was detected many times. The chain couples TRBV7-2 to TRBJ2-7, with 7 bases fitting TRBD1. This CDR3 has 15 amino acids. The trim removed 5 bases at V and 4 bases at J, leaving 11 bases unmatched. CDR1 is SGHTA and CDR2 is FQGNSA in the germline V gene. The CDR3 protein is CASSTPDRMGYEQYF. The CDR3 coding sequence is TGTGCCAGCAGCACACCGGACAGGATGGGATACGAGCAGTACTTC.

This clonotype was counted ten times or more. The V call is TRBV3-1, the J call TRBJ1-2; D remains ambiguous. The V gene's germline CDR1 is LGHDT and CDR2 YNNKEL (reference sequence). V was clipped by 1 base and J by 8 bases, with 11 bases between them. This CDR3 has 13 residues. The CDR3 spells CASSQGAGSGYTF. The CDR3 DNA reads TGTGCCAGCAGCCAAGGGGCTGGTTCCGGCTACACCTTC.

This clonotype has just a few counts. The chain links TRBV20-1 to TRBJ1-5; D gene uncertain. This CDR3 contains 13 residues. Per the germline V gene, CDR1 is DFQATT and CDR2 is SNEGSKA (reference sequence). The V gene lost 4 bases and the J gene lost 3 bases, with 10 bases spanning the gap. Here the CDR3 reads CSATRRYNQPQHF. Here the CDR3 DNA reads TGCAGTGCTACCCGGAGGTACAATCAGCCCCAGCATTTT.

This chain uses TRBV14 with TRBJ1-2; D is unclear. CDR3 length: 12 amino acids. V was pared by 3 bases and J by 7 bases, with 9 bases between. Looked up from germline, CDR1 is SGHDN and CDR2 is FVKESK. In DNA, the CDR3 is TGTGCCAGCAGCCATGCCAGGATTGGCTACACCTTC. Translating it yields CASSHARIGYTF.

The chain carries TRBV7-2 and TRBJ1-1, with 8 nucleotides matching TRBD1. V dropped 4 bases and J dropped 1; count of bases not matched to a gene: 11. Germline loops: CDR1 SGHTA, CDR2 FQGNSA. The CDR3 extends over 17 amino acids. The CDR3 protein is CASSYTRTGWANTEAFF. The DNA for the CDR3 is TGTGCCAGCAGCTACACACGGACAGGGTGGGCGAACACTGAAGCTTTCTTT.

The chain combines TRBV20-1 with TRBJ2-5, with no clear D. In germline, CDR1 is DFQATT, CDR2 SNEGSKA (reference sequence). CDR3 length: 12 amino acids. The V and J ends lost 8 bases and 0 bases respectively, with 10 bases between them. The CDR3 bases are TGCAGTTCAATGGCGTACCAAGAGACCCAGTACTTC. This codes for CSSMAYQETQYF.

This sequence joins TRBV7-2 and TRBJ1-4; no definite D call. The CDR3 runs to 15 residues. Germline V gene lookup returns CDR1 SGHTA and CDR2 FQGNSA. V lost 5 bases, J lost 0 bases, and 10 bases lay in between. The CDR3 region has the DNA TGTGCCAGCAGCCCGTGGAGGACAACTAATGAAAAACTGTTTTTT. Encoded protein: CASSPWRTTNEKLFF.

This rearrangement joins TRBV10-3 to TRBJ1-4; possible D gene TRBD1, 5 bases. V was trimmed by 4 bases and J by 12 bases, leaving 12 bases between them. Germline loops: CDR1 ENHRY, CDR2 SYGVKD. The CDR3 spans 12 residues. CDR3 amino acids: CAISGAGSQLFF. The CDR3 DNA sequence: TGTGCCATCAGTGGGGCAGGGTCGCAACTGTTTTTT.

This clonotype occurred many times. V usage is TRBV6-5 and J usage is TRBJ1-5; D is unclear. V dropped 8 bases and J dropped 0 bases, with 8 bases sitting between them. The CDR3 loop spans 13 amino acids. The germline CDR1 and CDR2 sequences are MNHEY and SVGAGI. DNA of the CDR3: TGTGCCAGCGGGATTTCTAGCAATCAGCCCCAGCATTTT. The encoded protein is CASGISSNQPQHF.

This clonotype was seen a single time. The chain couples TRBV7-9 to TRBJ1-6, with 10 bases matching TRBD1. The CDR3 sequence is 16 residues long. Looked up from germline, CDR1 is SEHNR and CDR2 is FQNEAQ (reference sequence). Trimming cost V 6 bases and J 11 bases; bases outside gene matches: 13. The CDR3 DNA is TGTGCCAGCAGGTCTGGGACAGGGGTCGGAGTGCCACCCCTCCACTTT. This gives the protein CASRSGTGVGVPPLHF.

This chain uses TRBV29-1 with TRBJ2-5, with 8 bases lining up with TRBD1. J was trimmed by 1 base and V by 4 bases; bases with no gene match: 5. The CDR3 covers 14 residues. Germline values: CDR1 SQVTM, CDR2 ANQGSEA. This chain's CDR3 is CSVARQGSQETQYF. In DNA, the CDR3 is TGCAGCGTTGCACGACAGGGGTCCCAAGAGACCCAGTACTTC.

This clonotype showed up just a few times. This chain connects TRBV4-1 to TRBJ2-7; 12 bases line up with TRBD2. This CDR3 has 18 amino acids. J was trimmed by 1 base and V by 0 bases; bases with no gene match: 7. Germline-derived CDR1 and CDR2 are MGHRA and YSYEKL. CDR3 loop: CASSQELTSGRRSYEQYF. In nucleotides, the CDR3 is TGCGCCAGCAGCCAAGAGTTGACTAGCGGGAGACGTTCCTACGAGCAGTACTTC.

This CDR3 is CSVSRGRDCFF. The DNA for the CDR3 is TGCAGCGTGTCCAGGGGGCGCGACTGTTTTTTT. The chain combines TRBV29-1 with TRBJ1-4; 8 bases map to TRBD1. CDR1 SQVTM and CDR2 ANQGSEA come from the germline V gene. This CDR3 is built from 11 residues. Germline trimming cut 6 bases from V and 17 bases from J; bases unmatched to any gene: 11.

This chain joins TRBV9 and TRBJ2-7; 8 bases map to TRBD2. V dropped 4 bases and J dropped 0; count of bases not matched to a gene: 6. The CDR3 has 15 amino acids. Germline V gene data show CDR1 as SGDLS and CDR2 as YYNGEE. This CDR3 is CASSPDLAGSYEQYF. The CDR3 DNA follows: TGTGCCAGCAGCCCGGATCTAGCGGGCTCCTACGAGCAGTACTTC.

This clonotype showed up just a few times. A read error may be the cause here, since a much bigger clone is one base away. The rearrangement joins TRBV10-3 to TRBJ1-2; D is unresolved. The germline gives CDR1 ENHRY, CDR2 SYGVKD. The CDR3 covers 13 residues. The CDR3 is CATSYGDNYGYTF. CDR3 nucleotides: TGTGCCACCAGTTACGGGGATAACTATGGCTACACCTTC.

This clonotype was counted at least ten times. The chain uses TRBV5-1 and TRBJ1-5; D perhaps matches TRBD1 (6 bases). The CDR3 covers 14 residues. Per germline, CDR1 SGHRS and CDR2 YFSETQ. Trimming cost V 4 bases and J 6 bases, with 14 bases left between them. DNA for the CDR3: TGCGCCAGCAGCCCGGTAGGGGGGGGTCAGCCCCAGCATTTT. Encoded protein: CASSPVGGGQPQHF.

The V call is TRBV10-3, the J call TRBJ2-5; 8 bases align to TRBD2. V dropped 10 bases and J dropped 6; count of bases not matched to a gene: 10. The CDR3 sequence is 13 residues long. Germline values: CDR1 ENHRY, CDR2 SYGVKD. The chain's CDR3 is CASSTGTRKTQYF. CDR3 bases: TGTGCCAGCAGCACCGGGACTAGAAAGACCCAGTACTTC.

This clonotype was counted only a few times. The genes are TRBV3-1 and TRBJ2-7, with 12 bases aligning to TRBD2. Germline CDR1 reads LGHDT; CDR2 reads YNNKEL (reference sequence). The CDR3 contains 16 residues. With V trimmed by 1 base and J by 2 bases, 3 bases remained unmatched. The DNA of the CDR3 is TGTGCCAGCAGCCAAGGGACTAGCGGGACCCCCTACGAGCAGTACTTC. This gives the protein CASSQGTSGTPYEQYF.

V usage is TRBV6-2 or TRBV6-3 and J usage is TRBJ1-5; D possibly corresponds to TRBD1 (5 bases). V lost 5 bases and J lost 0, with 14 bases in between. Per germline, CDR1 MNHEY and CDR2 SVGEGT. The CDR3 totals 16 residues. Written as DNA, the CDR3 is TGTGCCAGCAGTCGACACGACAGCCTTAGCAATCAGCCCCAGCATTTT. Translating gives CASSRHDSLSNQPQHF.

This chain joins TRBV15 and TRBJ1-1; 7 bases map to TRBD1. CDR3 length: 20 amino acids. The germline V gene encodes CDR1 LNHNV and CDR2 YYDKDF (reference sequence). Trimming removed 3 bases from V and 2 bases from J; junction bases left unmatched: 21. The CDR3 DNA reads as TGTGCCACCAGCAGGGCAGGGGGAGGCAGGCGGGGACGGACTAACACTGAAGCTTTCTTT. Translating it yields CATSRAGGGRRGRTNTEAFF.

This clonotype was recorded many times. This chain uses TRBV3-1 with TRBJ2-7, with 7 bases matching TRBD2. V lost 5 bases and J lost 3; bases outside the gene matches: 4. Germline V gene lookup returns CDR1 LGHDT and CDR2 YNNKEL (reference sequence). The CDR3 contains 13 residues. The CDR3 DNA follows: TGTGCCAGCAGCAAAGGGAGGGGCTACGAGCAGTACTTC. Its translation: CASSKGRGYEQYF.